The 21 T cell receptor beta chains listed next were all sequenced from one sample in a study of T cells in Graves' hyperthyroidism and ophthalmopathy. Amplified regions were TCR beta CDR3 sequences from RNA transcripts. HTBI primers were employed in a first-round RT-PCR of the TCR CDR3. MiXCR was run by TCRdb on the multiplex PCR reads, yielding one entry per CDR3 protein. Here the sample spans about 380,000 distinct CDR3 sequences, roughly 15% being singletons. The sample was blood. The source is a woman in her 30s with Graves' ophthalmopathy.

This clonotype was observed at least ten times. The rearrangement joins TRBV28 to TRBJ1-1; D remains ambiguous. Germline V gives CDR1 MDHEN, CDR2 SYDVKM. The CDR3 has 14 residues. The V end lost 6 bases, the J end lost 0 bases, and 11 bases lay between the germline ends. The CDR3 DNA reads as TGTGCCAGCAGCCAGGTTAGGGTGAACACTGAAGCTTTCTTT. This encodes CASSQVRVNTEAFF.

Concerning this clonotype itself: A clone one base away is much larger, so this may be a read error. The rearrangement joins TRBV4-3 to TRBJ1-2; D is unclear. This CDR3 region has 13 residues. CDR1 and CDR2 from the germline V gene are LGHNA and YSLEER. The CDR3 nucleotides are TGCGCCAACAGCCAAGATAGACGGGCTGGCTACACCTTC. Its translation: CANSQDRRAGYTF.

V and J are TRBV12-3 or TRBV12-4 and TRBJ2-5, with TRBD1 matching over 10 bases. The CDR3 contains 15 residues. V shed 4 bases and J 1 base; nucleotides not matched to a gene: 3. The chain's CDR3 is CASSYGQGVQETQYF. For the CDR3, the DNA is TGTGCCAGCAGTTACGGACAGGGGGTCCAAGAGACCCAGTACTTC.

As regards this clonotype: Just one base apart from a much larger clone, this may be a read error. The chain recombines TRBV11-2 with TRBJ1-3; perhaps TRBD1 as D (6 bases). The germline CDR1 and CDR2 sequences are SGHAT and FQNNGV. This CDR3 comprises 17 residues. CDR3 sequence reads: CASSLGGFGGSGSTIYF. DNA of the CDR3: TGTGCCAGCAGCTTAGGAGGTTTCGGGGGCTCTGGAAGCACCATATATTTT.

This clonotype was detected many times. In nucleotides, the CDR3 is TGTGCCATGCAGGGCACCGGGGAGCTGTTTTTT. It translates to CAMQGTGELFF. J is TRBJ2-2 and V is TRBV7-9; weak D call: TRBD1 (5 bases). Germline CDR1 SEHNR, CDR2 FQNEAQ (reference sequence). The CDR3 loop spans 11 amino acids. V dropped 10 bases and J dropped 4 bases, with 7 bases sitting between them.

There are many counts of this clonotype. CDR3 nucleotide sequence: TGTGCCTGGGGGGACAGGCGAAATCAGCCCCAGCATTTT. Translating gives CAWGDRRNQPQHF. V gene TRBV30 combines with J gene TRBJ1-5; 8 bases are shared with TRBD1. CDR3 size: 13 residues. Germline loops: CDR1 GTSNPN, CDR2 SVGIG (reference sequence). J lost 4 bases, V lost 5 bases, and 4 bases had no gene match. Supplemented by reference TRBV30 and TRBJ1-5, the full variable domain reads SQTIHQWPATLVQPVGSPLSLECTVEGTSNPNLYWYRQAAGRGLQLLFYSVGIGQISSEVPQNLSASRPQDRQFILSSKKLLLSDSGFYLCAWGDRRNQPQHFGDGTRLSIL.

The chain joins TRBV6-1 to TRBJ1-4; D not certain. V was shortened by 6 bases and J by 4 bases, with 9 bases between the two germline ends. CDR3 size: 13 residues. Germline lookup yields CDR1 MNHNS and CDR2 SASEGT. CDR3 protein: CASSKLSNEKLFF. The CDR3, as DNA: TGTGCCAGCAGCAAACTAAGTAATGAAAAACTGTTTTTT.

This clonotype was seen repeatedly, ten times or more. V gene TRBV12-3 or TRBV12-4 combines with J gene TRBJ2-3, with TRBD2 as a possible D gene (7 bases). The V end was cut by 6 bases, the J end by 5 bases, with 18 bases between. CDR3 length: 15 amino acids. CDR3 DNA sequence: TGTGCCAGCAGCGCCGGGGGGCCGGCGGGAGATACGCAGTATTTT. This translates into CASSAGGPAGDTQYF.

The chain uses TRBV5-8 and TRBJ2-7, with 7 bases matching TRBD2. Unmatched junction bases numbered 9, after V lost 2 bases and J lost 4 bases. Germline V gives CDR1 SGHTS, CDR2 YDEGEE. CDR3 length equals 15 residues. Written as DNA, the CDR3 is TGTGCCAGCAGCTTTCGGCCTAGCGGAGCATACGAGCAGTACTTC. Translated: CASSFRPSGAYEQYF.

Comments on this clonotype: Compared with germline, one end of the junction differs, possibly owing to a read error. The CDR3 loop is CASSALVGQRVNTVAFF. The CDR3 nucleotides read TGTGCCAGCTCAGCGTTAGTGGGACAGCGAGTGAACACTGTAGCTTTCTTT. The V call is TRBV18, the J call TRBJ1-1, with 7 bases lining up with TRBD1. Germline CDR1 reads KGHSH; CDR2 reads LQKENI. There are 17 residues in the CDR3.

This clonotype came up many times. The V and J genes are TRBV14 and TRBJ2-1; D is perhaps TRBD2 (6 bases). The CDR3 length is 13 residues. V lost 4 bases and J 6 bases, leaving 10 bases between the germline ends. Germline V gene sequence: CDR1 SGHDN, CDR2 FVKESK. CDR3 amino acids: CASSPYGGNEQFF. In DNA form, the CDR3 reads TGTGCCAGCAGCCCCTACGGGGGCAATGAGCAGTTCTTC.

This clonotype was recorded at least ten times. This chain uses TRBV5-5 with TRBJ2-7; D is perhaps TRBD1 (6 bases). The germline V and J ends were trimmed by 0 bases and 1 base, with 11 bases remaining between them. The CDR3 is made up of 15 amino acids. CDR1 and CDR2 (germline): SGHKS, YYEKEE (reference sequence). CDR3 residues: CASSLDQGKSYEQYF. The CDR3, as DNA: TGTGCCAGCAGCTTGGATCAGGGGAAATCCTACGAGCAGTACTTC. The full variable domain, in which reference TRBV5-5 and TRBJ2-7 provide the parts outside the CDR3, is DAGVTQSPTHLIKTRGQQVTLRCSPISGHKSVSWYQQVLGQGPQFIFQYYEKEERGRGNFPDRFSARQFPNYSSELNVNALLLGDSALYLCASSLDQGKSYEQYFGPGTRLTVT.

This clonotype was recorded at least ten times. The gene calls are TRBV20-1 and TRBJ2-3; 10 bases fit TRBD2. CDR1 is DFQATT, CDR2 SNEGSKA, per germline (reference sequence). CDR3 length equals 16 residues. The J segment lost 5 bases and the V segment lost 0 bases, leaving 8 bases of the junction unmatched. The CDR3: CSARDWLAGVRDTQYF. As DNA, the CDR3 is TGCAGTGCTAGAGATTGGCTAGCGGGGGTCAGAGATACGCAGTATTTT.

The chain uses TRBV12-3 or TRBV12-4 and TRBJ1-5; a possible D gene is TRBD1 (5 bases). The CDR3 runs to 13 residues. Trimming shortened V by 7 bases and J by 2 bases, and 9 bases separated the two germline ends. As DNA, the CDR3 is TGTGCCAGCACCCCGGGGGGCAATCAGCCCCAGCATTTT. This encodes CASTPGGNQPQHF.

In this sample, this clonotype turned up a few times. This chain joins TRBV5-8 and TRBJ2-5; 13 bases match TRBD2. The CDR3 consists of 17 residues. J gave up 4 bases and V 2 bases, and 8 bases lay outside the gene matches. CDR1 and CDR2 (germline): SGHTS, YDEGEE. This CDR3 reads CASSFLLAGGPAETQYF. The CDR3 region has the DNA TGTGCCAGCAGCTTTCTACTAGCGGGGGGGCCAGCAGAGACCCAGTACTTC.

This clonotype was counted at least ten times. The genes are TRBV11-3 and TRBJ2-2; D gene ambiguous. Germline lookup yields CDR1 SGHNT and CDR2 YENEEA. V was clipped by 2 bases and J by 3 bases, with 16 bases between them. This CDR3 is 17 amino acids long. DNA for the CDR3: TGTGCCAGCAGCTTATCGAAACTTGGCGGATACACCGGGGAGCTGTTTTTT. As protein: CASSLSKLGGYTGELFF.

V is TRBV19 and J is TRBJ2-3; TRBD2 matches at 9 bases. The V and J ends lost 3 bases and 2 bases, in that order; junction bases with no gene match: 12. This CDR3 is 18 amino acids long. Germline loops: CDR1 LNHDA, CDR2 SQIVND (reference sequence). CDR3 nucleotide sequence: TGTGCCAGTAGTATGCTCGCCGGAGCGGGGGGTGTCACAGATACGCAGTATTTT. Amino acid sequence: CASSMLAGAGGVTDTQYF.

The gene calls are TRBV24-1 and TRBJ1-5; possible D gene TRBD1, 6 bases. The germline V and J ends were trimmed by 4 bases and 1 base, with 7 bases remaining between them. Germline V lookup: CDR1 KGHDR, CDR2 SFDVKD. This CDR3 contains 14 residues. Written as DNA, the CDR3 is TGTGCCACCAGTGAAGGGGGAAGCAATCAGCCCCAGCATTTT. This encodes CATSEGGSNQPQHF.

This chain's CDR3 is CASSFIGGAKLFF. The CDR3 region has the DNA TGTGCCAGCAGTTTCATAGGGGGGGCAAAACTGTTTTTT. The chain combines TRBV12-3 or TRBV12-4 with TRBJ1-4, with D maybe TRBD1 (6 bases). The CDR3 spans 13 residues. The V end was cut by 3 bases, the J end by 10 bases, with 12 bases between.

This clonotype has ten or more counts. The V gene is TRBV7-3, the J gene TRBJ2-3, with D possibly matching TRBD1 (6 bases). Germline assignment: CDR1 SGHTA and CDR2 FQGTGA. This CDR3 contains 16 residues. V was pared by 5 bases and J by 1 base, with 16 bases between. In DNA form, the CDR3 reads TGTGCCAGCAGCCCTCACAGGGCTAAAGGCACAGATACGCAGTATTTT. Its translation is CASSPHRAKGTDTQYF.

Many counts were recorded for this clonotype. V and J are TRBV6-1 and TRBJ1-5; D call uncertain. Deletions cut 7 bases from V and 0 bases from J, with 13 bases between. The CDR3 is 15 residues long. The V gene's germline CDR1 is MNHNS and CDR2 SASEGT. The CDR3 DNA reads TGTGCCAGCAAACGAGGGCCCTTTAGCAATCAGCCCCAGCATTTT. Protein product: CASKRGPFSNQPQHF.